This entry features one T cell receptor beta chain sequence. This entry belongs to a study of shared clonotypes between healthy human individuals. Germline V gene data show CDR1 as SNHLY and CDR2 as FYNNEI. The trim removed 2 bases at V and 7 bases at J, leaving 6 bases unmatched. The CDR3 consists of 15 residues. Deep-level settings were used for running the assay. Using ten immunoSEQ deep assay plates, investigators sequenced unsorted PBMC DNA. Repertoires were generated with immunoSEQ multiplex PCR, while TCRdb's copy carries only in-frame clones and drops some. The repertoire holds 450,000 to 500,000 clones, with 76% as singletons. Adults of Caucasian background living in Nashville, Tennessee made up all donors.

This TCR was recovered from a woman aged 40-49 years in good health. Some clones in this sample may be carry-over from other donors' samples. The chain recombines TRBV2 with TRBJ2-2; 8 bases fit TRBD1. The sample was PBMCs. CDR3 bases: TGTGCCAGCAGTGAATTTCAGGGGGCTAACGGGGAGCTGTTTTTT. Protein product: CASSEFQGANGELFF.